Presented here are 29 T cell receptor beta chains from one specimen sequenced in a study of cytomegalovirus exposure and HLA in healthy donors. 13 Jbeta primers and 60 Vbeta primers were used for the PCR. TCRdb's copy holds only in-frame clones and misses some; the assay was immunoSEQ multiplex PCR. The sample lists some 200,000 clones, about 84% occurring once. What was sequenced was PBMCs. The receptors come from a man in his fifties in good health and CMV-seronegative.

CDR3 region: CASSPPRPSYEQYF. The CDR3, as DNA: TGTGCCAGCTCACCACCTCGCCCTTCCTACGAGCAGTACTTC. The chain is built from TRBV18 and TRBJ2-5, with no clear D. TRBJ2-7 matches the DNA end more closely, so the J call is doubtful. The CDR3 runs to 14 residues. The germline CDR1 and CDR2 sequences are KGHSH and LQKENI.

The V gene is TRBV19, the J gene TRBJ1-4; 8 bases line up with TRBD1. Germline CDR1 reads LNHDA; CDR2 reads SQIVND (reference sequence). The CDR3 length is 15 residues. V lost 3 bases and J lost 3; bases outside the gene matches: 3. The CDR3: CASSIRDRPNEKLFF. The DNA of the CDR3 is TGTGCCAGTAGTATCCGGGACAGGCCTAATGAAAAACTGTTTTTT.

The gene calls are TRBV27 and TRBJ2-7; 9 bases map to TRBD1. This CDR3 is built from 16 residues. Germline CDR1 and CDR2: MNHEY and SMNVEV (reference sequence). With 5 bases clipped from V and 6 bases from J, the junction kept 14 bases outside the gene matches. CDR3 region: CASSQLRTGAIGEQYF. The CDR3 DNA is TGTGCCAGCAGTCAACTAAGGACAGGGGCTATAGGCGAGCAGTACTTC.

V is TRBV5-1 and J is TRBJ2-5; maybe TRBD2 (5 bases). The end of the DNA aligns better with TRBJ2-7, so the J call may be wrong. Per the germline V gene, CDR1 is SGHRS and CDR2 is YFSETQ. The CDR3 covers 15 residues. The CDR3 sequence is CASSLGYRSGNEQYF. In DNA, the CDR3 is TGCGCCAGCAGCTTGGGTTATCGGTCCGGGAACGAGCAGTACTTC.

V usage is TRBV27 and J usage is TRBJ2-7; 8 bases map to TRBD2. V lost 8 bases and J lost 4; bases outside the gene matches: 10. This CDR3 spans 14 amino acids. Germline V CDR1 and CDR2: MNHEY, SMNVEV (reference sequence). The CDR3 loop reads CASRPGGAGYEQYF. The CDR3 nucleotides read TGTGCCAGCCGCCCGGGGGGGGCAGGTTACGAGCAGTACTTC.

Notes on this clone: An end of the junction does not agree with germline; a read error may underlie this. This CDR3 reads CSSSLGDSFRRNGYTF. In nucleotides, the CDR3 is TGTTCCAGCAGCTTAGGGGACTCCTTCCGGAGGAATGGCTACACCTTC. J is TRBJ1-2 and V is TRBV7-9; D may be TRBD1 (5 bases). Germline V gene sequence: CDR1 SEHNR, CDR2 FQNEAQ (reference sequence). The CDR3 is 16 residues long.

The chain links TRBV27 to TRBJ1-2, with 10 bases fitting TRBD1. J gave up 4 bases and V 6 bases, and 8 bases lay outside the gene matches. Germline V gene data show CDR1 as MNHEY and CDR2 as SMNVEV (reference sequence). The CDR3 is 15 residues long. CDR3 DNA sequence: TGTGCCAGCAGAAAGACAGGGGGCTTGGGCTATGGCTACACCTTC. It encodes CASRKTGGLGYGYTF.

This chain's CDR3 is CASSPQRQETQYF. In nucleotides, the CDR3 is TGTGCCAGCTCACCCCAGAGGCAAGAGACCCAGTACTTC. V gene TRBV18 combines with J gene TRBJ2-5; D call uncertain. There are 13 residues in the CDR3. V was shortened by 3 bases and J by 2 bases, with 7 bases between the two germline ends. The V gene's germline CDR1 is KGHSH and CDR2 LQKENI.

The chain employs TRBV18 and TRBJ2-7; 9 bases map to TRBD1. CDR1 and CDR2 (germline): KGHSH, LQKENI. Unmatched junction bases numbered 6, after V lost 0 bases and J lost 0 bases. The CDR3 loop spans 17 amino acids. The CDR3 DNA follows: TGTGCCAGCTCACCACCGAGTACGACAGGGGGCTCCTACGAGCAGTACTTC. Its protein is CASSPPSTTGGSYEQYF.

CDR3 protein: CASSLLDSSLEQYF. CDR3 DNA sequence: TGTGCCAGCAGCTTGTTGGACTCATCCCTCGAGCAGTACTTC. The chain recombines TRBV5-6 with TRBJ2-7; TRBD2 is a possible D gene (5 bases). Germline CDR1 is SGHDT and CDR2 is YYEEEE. There are 14 residues in the CDR3. V lost 1 base and J 6 bases, leaving 14 bases between the germline ends.

This clone appeared a few times. This chain's CDR3 is CASSFRTPQGRSYEQYF. The CDR3 DNA sequence: TGTGCCAGCAGTTTCCGAACCCCCCAAGGGAGGAGTTACGAGCAGTACTTC. The J gene is TRBJ2-5, the V gene TRBV27; a weak D match, TRBD2 (6 bases). Near its end, the DNA agrees better with TRBJ2-7, so the J call may be wrong. This CDR3 comprises 17 residues. Germline assignment: CDR1 MNHEY and CDR2 SMNVEV (reference sequence).

This clone was detected only once. In nucleotides, the CDR3 is TGCAGCGTAGACAGGGGAACTGAAGCTTTCTTT. It yields the protein CSVDRGTEAFF. This chain joins TRBV29-1 and TRBJ1-1; 8 bases agree with TRBD1. The V segment lost 6 bases and the J segment 5 bases; nucleotides outside the gene matches: 2. CDR1 is SQVTM, CDR2 ANQGSEA, per germline. The CDR3 is made up of 11 amino acids.

The chain combines TRBV7-9 with TRBJ1-4; D is perhaps TRBD1 (5 bases). The CDR3 runs 15 residues. The V gene lost 5 bases and the J gene lost 5 bases, with 15 bases spanning the gap. Looked up from germline, CDR1 is SEHNR and CDR2 is FQNEAQ (reference sequence). The chain's CDR3 is CASSPGGTGNEKLFF. The CDR3 DNA follows: TGTGCCAGCAGCCCCGGAGGGACTGGCAATGAAAAACTGTTTTTT.

There are a few counts of this clone. J is TRBJ1-6 and V is TRBV7-6, with 9 bases fitting TRBD1. The CDR3 length is 15 residues. The germline gives CDR1 SGHVS, CDR2 FNYEAQ. With V trimmed by 5 bases and J by 6 bases, 5 bases remained unmatched. DNA for the CDR3: TGTGCCAGCAGCCTTAGACAGGGGGGTAATTCACCCCTCCACTTT. This gives the protein CASSLRQGGNSPLHF.

The chain is built from TRBV4-2 and TRBJ1-5, with 7 bases that match TRBD1. Looked up from germline, CDR1 is LGHNA and CDR2 is YNFKEQ. The CDR3 has 17 residues. J gave up 2 bases and V 4 bases, and 11 bases lay outside the gene matches. CDR3 DNA: TGTGCCAGCAGCCGGACCTTCACAGGGGAGGGCAATCAGCCCCAGCATTTT. Translating gives CASSRTFTGEGNQPQHF.

The rearrangement joins TRBV5-5 to TRBJ2-1, with 10 bases lining up with TRBD2. The CDR3 covers 15 residues. J gave up 10 bases and V 4 bases, and 11 bases lay outside the gene matches. CDR1 and CDR2 (germline): SGHKS, YYEKEE (reference sequence). The CDR3 sequence is CASSVGLAKFGEQFF. Written as DNA, the CDR3 is TGTGCCAGCAGCGTGGGACTAGCGAAATTCGGCGAGCAGTTCTTC.

This clone was seen only a few times. This chain uses TRBV2 with TRBJ2-1; possible D gene TRBD1, 6 bases. Deletions cut 6 bases from V and 6 bases from J, with 18 bases between. CDR3 length: 15 residues. The V gene's germline CDR1 is SNHLY and CDR2 FYNNEI. As DNA, the CDR3 is TGTGCCAGCAGCGGTCAAGGGACACCCGTCAATGAGCAGTTCTTC. This gives the protein CASSGQGTPVNEQFF.

V usage is TRBV5-1 and J usage is TRBJ2-2; D is undetermined. CDR1 is SGHRS and CDR2 is YFSETQ in the germline V gene. The CDR3 runs to 16 residues. Trimming shortened V by 0 bases and J by 0 bases, and 9 bases separated the two germline ends. The chain's CDR3 is CASSLAPVTNTGELFF. The CDR3 bases are TGCGCCAGCAGCTTGGCTCCGGTCACGAACACCGGGGAGCTGTTTTTT. The entire variable domain, with the rest obtained from reference TRBV5-1 and TRBJ2-2, is as follows: KAGVTQTPRYLIKTRGQQVTLSCSPISGHRSVSWYQQTPGQGLQFLFEYFSETQRNKGNFPGRFSGRQFSNSRSEMNVSTLELGDSALYLCASSLAPVTNTGELFFGEGSRLTVL.

The V and J genes are TRBV9 and TRBJ2-3; 8 nucleotides match TRBD2. The J segment lost 4 bases and the V segment lost 3 bases, leaving 7 bases of the junction unmatched. CDR1 and CDR2 from the germline V gene are SGDLS and YYNGEE. CDR3 length equals 15 residues. CDR3: CASSGGGGGPDTQYF. CDR3 in DNA: TGTGCCAGCAGCGGGGGAGGCGGGGGGCCAGATACGCAGTATTTT.

This clone was counted once. The J gene is TRBJ2-1, the V gene TRBV30; perhaps TRBD2 as D (7 bases). The CDR3 contains 14 residues. Germline CDR1 is GTSNPN and CDR2 is SVGIG (reference sequence). With 8 bases removed from V and 3 bases from J, the gap between germline ends came to 17 bases. The CDR3 coding sequence is TGTGCCGGGGTCAAGGGAGGGGGCTACAATGAGCAGTTCTTC. Protein product: CAGVKGGGYNEQFF.

This clone came up once. The chain joins TRBV4-3 to TRBJ2-1, with D possibly being TRBD1 (5 bases). The CDR3 is 12 residues long. Germline V gene lookup returns CDR1 LGHNA and CDR2 YSLEER. V was clipped by 1 base and J by 11 bases, with 9 bases between them. The DNA for the CDR3 is TGCGCCAGCAGCCAAGGGACAAATAAGCAGTTCTTC. As protein: CASSQGTNKQFF.

V and J are TRBV19 and TRBJ2-3; D is ambiguous. Germline V gene sequence: CDR1 LNHDA, CDR2 SQIVND (reference sequence). V dropped 4 bases and J dropped 0 bases, with 14 bases sitting between them. This CDR3 spans 16 amino acids. This CDR3 is CASSTIPGTSTDTQYF. The CDR3 DNA follows: TGTGCCAGTAGTACTATACCCGGTACTAGCACAGATACGCAGTATTTT.

V is TRBV27 and J is TRBJ1-1; TRBD1 is a possible D gene (5 bases). V was pared by 3 bases and J by 6 bases, with 11 bases between. This CDR3 contains 13 residues. Germline loops: CDR1 MNHEY, CDR2 SMNVEV (reference sequence). CDR3 in amino acids: CASSFGGTAEAFF. CDR3 nucleotides: TGTGCCAGCAGTTTCGGAGGGACGGCTGAAGCTTTCTTT.

The V gene is TRBV5-8, the J gene TRBJ1-5; D call uncertain. The CDR3 has 15 amino acids. The germline gives CDR1 SGHTS, CDR2 YDEGEE. Trimming pared 2 bases from V and 2 bases from J, leaving 11 bases between. Here the CDR3 DNA reads TGTGCCAGCAGCTTCATTTTCTATGGCAATCAGCCCCAGCATTTT. It translates to CASSFIFYGNQPQHF.

This chain joins TRBV6-1 and TRBJ2-5, with 10 positions matching TRBD1. The J call is uncertain, as TRBJ2-7 better fits the DNA end. Germline V lookup: CDR1 MNHNS, CDR2 SASEGT. The CDR3 has 14 residues. CDR3 sequence reads: CASTTGTGVFEQYF. In nucleotides, the CDR3 is TGTGCCAGTACCACTGGGACAGGGGTGTTCGAGCAGTACTTC.

This chain connects TRBV7-2 to TRBJ1-1; D unclear. Trimming stripped 3 bases from V and 12 bases from J, with 11 bases between. Germline V gene sequence: CDR1 SGHTA, CDR2 FQGNSA. The CDR3 has 11 amino acids. The CDR3: CASSFLQSSFF. The CDR3 bases are TGTGCCAGCAGCTTCTTACAGTCCTCTTTCTTT.

The chain has TRBV9 and TRBJ2-7; TRBD1 might be the D (5 bases). This CDR3 contains 14 residues. V dropped 4 bases and J dropped 3 bases, with 14 bases sitting between them. Per germline, CDR1 SGDLS and CDR2 YYNGEE. The CDR3 loop reads CASSPGLQGYEQYF. CDR3 nucleotide sequence: TGTGCCAGCAGCCCCGGGCTTCAGGGCTACGAGCAGTACTTC.

This clone was picked up one time. The chain is built from TRBV9 and TRBJ1-6; 7 nucleotides agree with TRBD1. This CDR3 is built from 15 residues. V lost 3 bases to trimming and J lost 8 bases; unmatched junction nucleotides: 8. Germline lookup yields CDR1 SGDLS and CDR2 YYNGEE. The CDR3, as DNA: TGTGCCAGCAGCGGCCAACAGGGGTGGCATTCACCCCTCCACTTT. Amino acids: CASSGQQGWHSPLHF.

This chain connects TRBV4-3 to TRBJ2-5, with 7 bases identical to TRBD2. The V gene end was trimmed by 0 bases and the J gene end by 3 bases; junction bases not matched to a gene: 4. From germline, CDR1 is LGHNA and CDR2 YSLEER. The CDR3 consists of 15 residues. CDR3 in amino acids: CASSQDLGGEETQYF. The DNA for the CDR3 is TGCGCCAGCAGCCAAGATCTTGGGGGGGAAGAGACCCAGTACTTC.